This T cell receptor beta chain was documented in a study of cytomegalovirus exposure and HLA in healthy donors. Study-wide results and limits: It emerged from a later analysis that several of the most significant clusters appeared to be linked to common viral pathogens. A later analysis showed that HLA-associated TCR beta chains had undergone more clonal expansion than equally common others.

13 Jbeta primers and 60 Vbeta primers were used for the PCR. Authors' methods: As a later analysis found, there were 70 million to 100 million unique TCR beta chains, of which 8.5 million to 14 million were shared. Data came from immunoSEQ multiplex PCR; TCRdb stores just in-frame clones and leaves some out. The DNA was the basis for D and trimming; V, J and clone size are from that table. The sample lists some 120,000 clones; around 86% were seen once. Healthy bone marrow donors supplied every sample. Details on this clone: Its antigen is still unknown.

Germline CDR1 is SEHNR and CDR2 is FQNEAQ (reference sequence). The V and J ends lost 1 base and 6 bases, in that order; junction bases with no gene match: 14. The CDR3 totals 19 residues. The chain combines TRBV7-9 with TRBJ2-7, with 14 nucleotides matching TRBD2. This receptor was taken from a woman under 40 in good health and CMV-seronegative. The sequencing input was PBMCs. CDR3 nucleotides: TGTGCCAGCAGCTTAGATTCCAGGACTAGCGGGAGGCCTCAGGGCGAGCAGTACTTC. Its protein product is CASSLDSRTSGRPQGEQYF.